These 23 T cell receptor beta chains came from one sample sequenced in a study of shared clonotypes between healthy human individuals. Libraries were prepared by immunoSEQ multiplex PCR; TCRdb keeps only in-frame clonotypes and omits some of them. The sample carries around 500,000 clones, about 78% recorded once. Sequencing input: PBMCs. All receptors derive from a woman between 35 and 50 years old in good health. Some clones in this sample may be carry-over from other donors' samples.

This chain joins TRBV15 and TRBJ2-1; 9 nucleotides line up with TRBD1. The germline V gene encodes CDR1 LNHNV and CDR2 YYDKDF (reference sequence). V gave up 6 bases and J gave up 8 bases; unmatched junction bases: 8. CDR3 size: 14 residues. CDR3: CATSRDRGGYEQFF. In nucleotides, the CDR3 is TGTGCCACCAGTCGAGACAGGGGGGGGTATGAGCAGTTCTTC.

This clone was found a few times. The rearrangement uses TRBV28 and TRBJ1-5, with D perhaps matching TRBD1 (6 bases). Germline V gene sequence: CDR1 MDHEN, CDR2 SYDVKM. V dropped 5 bases and J dropped 5 bases, with 22 bases sitting between them. The CDR3 has 17 amino acids. CDR3 DNA: TGTGCCAGCAGTCTACCCAAGGGACACCCTTGGGATCAGCCCCAGCATTTT. This gives the protein CASSLPKGHPWDQPQHF.

The V gene is TRBV7-6, the J gene TRBJ1-5, with D perhaps matching TRBD1 (6 bases). Germline-derived CDR1 and CDR2 are SGHVS and FNYEAQ. V was pared by 1 base and J by 10 bases, with 17 bases between. CDR3 length: 15 residues. In DNA, the CDR3 is TGTGCCAGCAGCTTAGGAGGACAGCGGGGAGGTCCCCAGCATTTT. It specifies CASSLGGQRGGPQHF.

V and J are TRBV5-1 and TRBJ2-2; D is unclear. CDR1 and CDR2 from the germline V gene are SGHRS and YFSETQ. V was cut by 0 bases and J by 7 bases, with 16 bases left in between. The CDR3 covers 16 residues. CDR3 protein: CASSLGSGPRNGELFF. In nucleotides, the CDR3 is TGCGCCAGCAGCTTGGGGAGTGGACCTCGGAACGGGGAGCTGTTTTTT.

The chain carries TRBV2 and TRBJ2-2; tentatively, D is TRBD2 (6 bases). Germline-derived CDR1 and CDR2 are SNHLY and FYNNEI. The CDR3 is made up of 16 amino acids. V was trimmed by 3 bases and J by 5 bases, leaving 16 bases between them. CDR3 bases: TGTGCCAGCAGTGACGAGGCGGGAAGGTTAACCGGGGAGCTGTTTTTT. The encoded protein is CASSDEAGRLTGELFF.

This clone appeared a few times. This chain links TRBV7-8 with TRBJ2-1, with unresolved D. The CDR3 spans 14 residues. Trimming removed 2 bases from V and 5 bases from J, with 10 bases in between. Germline values: CDR1 SGHVS, CDR2 FQNEAQ. The CDR3 nucleotides are TGTGCCAGCAGCTTACGGATCTTTAACAATGAGCAGTTCTTC. This translates into CASSLRIFNNEQFF.

The V and J genes are TRBV27 and TRBJ2-7; 7 nucleotides agree with TRBD1. The J segment lost 5 bases and the V segment lost 5 bases, leaving 12 bases of the junction unmatched. Germline loops: CDR1 MNHEY, CDR2 SMNVEV (reference sequence). The CDR3 is 15 amino acids. The CDR3 sequence is CASSVTGEGPNEQYF. The CDR3, as DNA: TGTGCCAGCAGTGTCACAGGGGAAGGACCTAACGAGCAGTACTTC.

The chain links TRBV28 to TRBJ2-7; D is possibly TRBD2 (6 bases). The CDR3 spans 14 residues. The germline CDR1 and CDR2 sequences are MDHEN and SYDVKM. With 2 bases removed from V and 0 bases from J, the gap between germline ends came to 8 bases. The DNA for the CDR3 is TGTGCCAGCAGTTTACGCGGGACCTCCTACGAGCAGTACTTC. Translated: CASSLRGTSYEQYF.

This clone was detected only once. The V gene is TRBV5-1, the J gene TRBJ2-3; no reliable D call. Trimming left V 0 bases short and J 6 bases short, with 14 bases between. The germline V gene has CDR1 SGHRS and CDR2 YFSETQ. This CDR3 spans 15 amino acids. CDR3 in amino acids: CASSLGPMGVDTQYF. The DNA for the CDR3 is TGCGCCAGCAGCTTGGGTCCAATGGGCGTCGATACGCAGTATTTT. Looking up the rest from reference TRBV5-1 and TRBJ2-3 gives the full variable domain: KAGVTQTPRYLIKTRGQQVTLSCSPISGHRSVSWYQQTPGQGLQFLFEYFSETQRNKGNFPGRFSGRQFSNSRSEMNVSTLELGDSALYLCASSLGPMGVDTQYFGPGTRLTVL.

In regard to this clone: Other DNA variants within this sample encode the same CDR3. The chain uses TRBV5-1 and TRBJ2-1; D gene ambiguous. Germline V lookup: CDR1 SGHRS, CDR2 YFSETQ. The V gene lost 4 bases and the J gene lost 6 bases, with 5 bases spanning the gap. The CDR3 covers 11 residues. The CDR3 loop is CASSVVNEQFF. The CDR3 DNA is TGCGCCAGCAGCGTGGTCAATGAGCAGTTCTTC.

This clone is a singleton in its sample. V and J are TRBV5-4 and TRBJ2-1, with 11 bases aligning to TRBD2. After removal of 4 bases from V and 0 bases from J, the junction contained 9 bases not matched to a gene. The germline CDR1 and CDR2 sequences are SGHNT and YYREEE (reference sequence). The CDR3 is 18 residues long. CDR3 in amino acids: CASSPSLAGGSSYNEQFF. The CDR3 DNA reads as TGTGCCAGCAGCCCCTCCCTAGCGGGAGGCAGCTCCTACAATGAGCAGTTCTTC.

The count of this clone is one. One junction end does not reproduce the germline sequence, and a read error may be involved. The CDR3 is CASSLIPSAGQLF. The CDR3 coding sequence is TGTGCCAGCAGTTTAATTCCTTCGGCAGGCCAACTTTTC. The V and J genes are TRBV28 and TRBJ2-7; no reliable D call. Germline loops: CDR1 MDHEN, CDR2 SYDVKM. This CDR3 spans 13 amino acids.

With regard to this clone: The sample holds other DNA sequences that translate to the same CDR3. This chain connects TRBV9 to TRBJ2-4; tentative D call: TRBD2 (5 bases). The CDR3 sequence is 13 residues long. The germline gives CDR1 SGDLS, CDR2 YYNGEE. V was pared by 0 bases and J by 13 bases, with 14 bases between. In DNA form, the CDR3 reads TGTGCCAGCAGCGTAGAGGCAGGAGGAATACAGTACTTC. Its translation is CASSVEAGGIQYF.

The rearrangement joins TRBV19 to TRBJ2-5; 9 positions match TRBD2. The junction had 6 bases not matched to a gene; V was cut back by 1 base and J by 0 bases. Germline V gene lookup returns CDR1 LNHDA and CDR2 SQIVND (reference sequence). The CDR3 is made up of 17 amino acids. CDR3 in amino acids: CASSIAGGRGYQETQYF. The CDR3 DNA reads as TGTGCCAGTAGTATAGCGGGCGGGAGGGGGTACCAAGAGACCCAGTACTTC.

This chain connects TRBV5-6 to TRBJ2-7; D may be TRBD2 (6 bases). The V end was cut by 2 bases, the J end by 2 bases, with 11 bases between. CDR1 is SGHDT and CDR2 is YYEEEE in the germline V gene. CDR3 size: 14 residues. CDR3 sequence reads: CASSFRAGTYEQYF. CDR3 sequence (DNA): TGTGCCAGCAGCTTTCGGGCGGGGACCTACGAGCAGTACTTC.

This rearrangement joins TRBV29-1 to TRBJ2-1; TRBD2 matches 14 bases. The trim removed 5 bases at V and 4 bases at J, leaving 4 bases unmatched. CDR3 size: 15 residues. Germline CDR1 reads SQVTM; CDR2 reads ANQGSEA. CDR3 loop: CSVLTSGRDYNEQFF. The CDR3 region has the DNA TGCAGCGTTCTGACTAGCGGGAGGGATTACAATGAGCAGTTCTTC.

The V call is TRBV27, the J call TRBJ1-5; unclear D gene. V lost 0 bases and J 2 bases, leaving 11 bases between the germline ends. The CDR3 totals 16 residues. Germline V gene sequence: CDR1 MNHEY, CDR2 SMNVEV (reference sequence). Here the CDR3 DNA reads TGTGCCAGCAGTTTATCATCGGGGATGGGCAATCAGCCCCAGCATTTT. Translated, it gives CASSLSSGMGNQPQHF.

This chain connects TRBV7-2 to TRBJ2-3; D not certain. The CDR3 has 12 amino acids. Between the trimmed V and J ends, which lost 3 bases and 6 bases, there was a span of 7 bases. The germline V gene encodes CDR1 SGHTA and CDR2 FQGNSA. CDR3 protein: CASSFSGDTQYF. For the CDR3, the DNA is TGTGCCAGCAGCTTCTCCGGCGATACGCAGTATTTT.

The chain is built from TRBV4-1 and TRBJ2-1; the match to TRBD2 covers 7 bases. The CDR3 covers 21 residues. From germline, CDR1 is MGHRA and CDR2 YSYEKL. The J segment lost 0 bases and the V segment lost 0 bases, leaving 17 bases of the junction unmatched. DNA for the CDR3: TGCGCCAGCAGCCAAGATGTCTGGGCTAGCGGTCGTCCCCTCTCCTACAATGAGCAGTTCTTC. Protein: CASSQDVWASGRPLSYNEQFF.

This clone occurred a few times. The chain couples TRBV10-3 to TRBJ2-2; TRBD2 matches 14 bases. Germline lookup yields CDR1 ENHRY and CDR2 SYGVKD. The CDR3 runs 17 residues. V gave up 7 bases and J gave up 0 bases; unmatched junction bases: 4. The CDR3 DNA follows: TGTGCCATCAATGGACTAGCGGGAGGTTCGAACACCGGGGAGCTGTTTTTT. Residues: CAINGLAGGSNTGELFF.

The rearrangement joins TRBV10-1 to TRBJ2-5; TRBD1 agrees at 9 bases. V lost 3 bases and J lost 4; bases outside the gene matches: 3. The CDR3 contains 14 residues. Germline CDR1 is WNHNN and CDR2 is SYGVQD (reference sequence). CDR3 loop: CASSEYRGRETQYF. As DNA, the CDR3 is TGCGCCAGCAGTGAATACAGGGGGCGAGAGACCCAGTACTTC.

The V gene is TRBV9, the J gene TRBJ2-2; 8 bases map to TRBD2. Per the germline V gene, CDR1 is SGDLS and CDR2 is YYNGEE. The CDR3 sequence is 15 residues long. V shed 0 bases and J 6 bases; nucleotides not matched to a gene: 4. In DNA form, the CDR3 reads TGTGCCAGCAGCGTAGATGCGGGAGGCGCCGGGGAGCTGTTTTTT. Its translation: CASSVDAGGAGELFF.

V gene TRBV29-1 combines with J gene TRBJ2-1; 8 nucleotides match TRBD2. Germline trimming cut 5 bases from V and 9 bases from J; bases unmatched to any gene: 15. CDR1 and CDR2 from the germline V gene are SQVTM and ANQGSEA. CDR3 length: 15 residues. The CDR3 nucleotides are TGCAGCGTTCCCGGAGCGGGGGTGTTAAGTGGTGAGCAGTTCTTC. It translates to CSVPGAGVLSGEQFF.